One sample yielded the 15 T cell receptor beta chains listed below, sequenced in a study of Graves' ophthalmopathy and Graves' hyperthyroidism. RNA transcripts yielded amplified TCR beta CDR3 regions. An initial RT-PCR round employing HTBI primers preceded a second-round multiplex PCR. MiXCR was run by TCRdb on the multiplex PCR reads, yielding one entry per CDR3 protein. The table includes approximately 540,000 distinct CDR3 sequences, roughly 39% detected once. The sequenced material came from peripheral blood or thyroid tissue (not recorded which). These TCRs come from an adult man with Graves' hyperthyroidism.

The V and J genes are TRBV10-3 and TRBJ2-7; 9 bases match TRBD2. V trimming: 3 bases; J trimming: 2 bases; junction bases outside the gene matches: 5. Germline CDR1 is ENHRY and CDR2 is SYGVKD. The CDR3 loop spans 15 amino acids. The CDR3 loop reads CAISDSLAGTYEQYF. CDR3 coding DNA: TGTGCCATCAGTGATAGTCTAGCGGGGACCTACGAGCAGTACTTC.

The chain uses TRBV2 and TRBJ2-7; 7 bases are shared with TRBD1. The CDR3 covers 13 residues. The V and J ends lost 4 bases and 4 bases, in that order; junction bases with no gene match: 4. Germline CDR1 is SNHLY and CDR2 is FYNNEI. Here the CDR3 DNA reads TGTGCCAGCAGTGGGGGACAGATATACGAGCAGTACTTC. Translating gives CASSGGQIYEQYF.

The CDR3 region is CAIRAGQGAREQYF. As DNA, the CDR3 is TGTGCCATCAGAGCGGGACAGGGGGCCCGAGAGCAGTACTTC. V usage is TRBV10-3 and J usage is TRBJ2-7, with TRBD1 matching 12 bases. The germline V gene encodes CDR1 ENHRY and CDR2 SYGVKD. J lost 7 bases, V lost 6 bases, and 7 bases had no gene match. This CDR3 region has 14 residues.

Note on this clonotype: Here the CDR3 omits its conserved ending phenylalanine or tryptophan, so a read error is the likely source. The chain joins TRBV7-2 to TRBJ2-7; D is possibly TRBD2 (5 bases). In germline, CDR1 is SGHTA, CDR2 FQGNSA. There are 11 residues in the CDR3. The CDR3: CVSSRGPEQYL. Here the CDR3 DNA reads TGTGTCAGCAGCCGAGGGCCGGAGCAGTACCTC.

V is TRBV12-5 and J is TRBJ2-5; TRBD1 is a possible D gene (6 bases). CDR3 size: 16 residues. From germline, CDR1 is LGHNT and CDR2 FRNRAP. V gave up 2 bases and J gave up 5 bases, with 18 bases separating them. CDR3 nucleotide sequence: TGTGCTAGTGGTTTGATTGTGGGGGCGCGAGGGGAGACCCAGTACTTC. Protein sequence: CASGLIVGARGETQYF.

This clonotype was recorded a few times. The chain carries TRBV25-1 and TRBJ2-7; 7 nucleotides match TRBD1. V shed 1 base and J 2 bases; nucleotides not matched to a gene: 8. CDR3 length: 16 amino acids. The germline CDR1 and CDR2 sequences are MGHDK and SYGVNS. This CDR3 reads CASSEWPTGKAYEQYF. In DNA, the CDR3 is TGTGCCAGCAGTGAATGGCCGACAGGGAAGGCCTACGAGCAGTACTTC.

This clonotype was recorded many times. This CDR3 reads CASSQDSTGRANYGYTF. The CDR3 DNA follows: TGCGCCAGCAGCCAAGATAGTACAGGTCGAGCTAACTATGGCTACACCTTC. V and J are TRBV4-1 and TRBJ1-2; TRBD1 might be the D (5 bases). Deletions cut 0 bases from V and 0 bases from J, with 14 bases between. The germline CDR1 and CDR2 sequences are MGHRA and YSYEKL. This CDR3 is 17 amino acids long.

The chain carries TRBV24-1 and TRBJ2-3; maybe TRBD2 (6 bases). Germline values: CDR1 KGHDR, CDR2 SFDVKD. This CDR3 comprises 16 residues. V was cut by 2 bases and J by 2 bases, with 13 bases left in between. In nucleotides, the CDR3 is TGTGCCACCAGTGATTCGGGGGAGGAGAACACAGATACGCAGTATTTT. This codes for CATSDSGEENTDTQYF.

This clonotype was counted many times. At one of its ends the junction is not consistent with the germline gene, which may arise from a read error. V usage is TRBV20-1 and J usage is TRBJ2-7; TRBD2 might be the D (6 bases). CDR3 length: 16 residues. CDR1 is DFQATT, CDR2 SNEGSKA, per germline (reference sequence). The CDR3 DNA follows: TGCAGTGCTAGCCCTCCTACTAGCTATGTCCCCTACGGGCAGTACTTC. Protein product: CSASPPTSYVPYGQYF.

There are many counts of this clonotype. CDR3 loop: CATSEGRGAYYGYTF. The CDR3 DNA reads TGTGCCACCAGTGAGGGTAGGGGCGCGTACTATGGCTACACCTTC. The chain has TRBV24-1 and TRBJ1-2, with a weak D call TRBD1 (5 bases). This CDR3 comprises 15 residues. Germline lookup yields CDR1 KGHDR and CDR2 SFDVKD. V was cut by 4 bases and J by 3 bases, with 14 bases left in between.

In its sample, this clonotype was seen many times. The chain uses TRBV20-1 and TRBJ2-5, with D perhaps matching TRBD1 or TRBD2 (5 bases each). With 4 bases removed from V and 2 bases from J, the gap between germline ends came to 11 bases. This CDR3 is 13 amino acids long. In germline, CDR1 is DFQATT, CDR2 SNEGSKA (reference sequence). Here the CDR3 reads CSATRDGQETQYF. CDR3 sequence (DNA): TGCAGTGCTACCCGGGACGGTCAAGAGACCCAGTACTTC.

This clonotype was recorded many times. The chain joins TRBV12-3 or TRBV12-4 to TRBJ2-5; D remains ambiguous. This CDR3 has 11 residues. Trimming stripped 6 bases from V and 5 bases from J, with 7 bases between. The DNA of the CDR3 is TGTGCCAGCAGCACACGTGAGACCCAGTACTTC. Its translation: CASSTRETQYF.

This clonotype was counted only a few times. The rearrangement joins TRBV28 to TRBJ2-3; D perhaps matches TRBD2 (6 bases). CDR1 and CDR2 (germline): MDHEN, SYDVKM. V was clipped by 6 bases and J by 3 bases, with 10 bases between them. The CDR3 totals 13 residues. CDR3 loop: CASSGGRTDTQYF. The DNA of the CDR3 is TGTGCCAGCAGCGGGGGTAGAACAGATACGCAGTATTTT. The complete variable domain, with remaining parts taken from reference TRBV28 and TRBJ2-3, reads DVKVTQSSRYLVKRTGEKVFLECVQDMDHENMFWYRQDPGLGLRLIYFSYDVKMKEKGDIPEGYSVSREKKERFSLILESASTNQTSMYLCASSGGRTDTQYFGPGTRLTVL.

A single count supports this clonotype. The chain combines TRBV7-9 with TRBJ2-5, with D possibly TRBD1 on 7 matching bases. The J call may be wrong; the DNA end is better matched by TRBJ2-1. This CDR3 contains 14 residues. Germline V lookup: CDR1 SEHNR, CDR2 FQNEAQ (reference sequence). CDR3 coding DNA: TGTGCCAGCAGCTTGGTCAGGGGGGACAATGAGCAGTTCTTC. Protein product: CASSLVRGDNEQFF.

This clonotype was seen many times. The chain combines TRBV19 with TRBJ1-1; 9 nucleotides agree with TRBD1. V gave up 6 bases and J gave up 1 base; unmatched junction bases: 9. The CDR3 covers 16 residues. CDR1 is LNHDA, CDR2 SQIVND, per germline (reference sequence). In DNA form, the CDR3 reads TGTGCCAGTAGGAGCGGGACAGGGTCGCCGAACACTGAAGCTTTCTTT. Translated: CASRSGTGSPNTEAFF.